One and the same sample provided the 11 T cell receptor beta chains below, sequenced in a study of T-cell memory formation after mild COVID-19. TCRdb used MiXCR to reprocess the 5' RACE reads, holding one entry per CDR3 protein. The sample consists of around 510,000 distinct CDR3 sequences, approximately 21% of them appearing once. Sample: PBMCs or a T cell subset sorted from them (not recorded which). The source is an adult woman who had mild COVID-19 (a few samples of this study predate the infection). Cell type and time point are not known.

The chain couples TRBV12-3 or TRBV12-4 to TRBJ2-3, with D hard to call. This CDR3 region has 17 residues. Between the trimmed V and J ends, which lost 6 bases and 0 bases, there was a span of 19 bases. CDR3 nucleotide sequence: TGTGCCAGCAGCCATCTAATCGGTGCTACTAGCACAGATACGCAGTATTTT. Translation: CASSHLIGATSTDTQYF.

This clonotype was counted only a few times. The chain combines TRBV7-9 with TRBJ2-5, with a possible D match to TRBD2 (5 bases). This CDR3 spans 17 amino acids. V was cut by 4 bases and J by 4 bases, with 22 bases left in between. Germline CDR1 is SEHNR and CDR2 is FQNEAQ (reference sequence). The CDR3 DNA follows: TGTGCCAGCAGCTCAGAGGGTTGGCAGGAAAGGGCAGAGACCCAGTACTTC. Translating it yields CASSSEGWQERAETQYF.

This chain links TRBV29-1 with TRBJ2-3; 10 bases are a match to TRBD1. CDR3 size: 14 residues. The trim removed 4 bases at V and 4 bases at J, leaving 5 bases unmatched. The germline CDR1 and CDR2 sequences are SQVTM and ANQGSEA. CDR3 residues: CSVAPGQGPDTQYF. In DNA form, the CDR3 reads TGCAGCGTTGCGCCGGGACAGGGGCCAGATACGCAGTATTTT.

The chain links TRBV11-2 to TRBJ1-1, with 8 bases that match TRBD1. Germline-derived CDR1 and CDR2 are SGHAT and FQNNGV. The length of the CDR3 is 19 residues. Trimming cost V 2 bases and J 0 bases; bases outside gene matches: 14. Here the CDR3 reads CASSLRTWTGINMNTEAFF. The CDR3 DNA reads TGTGCCAGCAGCTTAAGGACCTGGACAGGGATTAACATGAACACTGAAGCTTTCTTT.

The chain couples TRBV5-1 to TRBJ1-1; D is undetermined. This CDR3 comprises 13 residues. Germline CDR1 SGHRS, CDR2 YFSETQ. V lost 0 bases and J lost 3, with 6 bases in between. Here the CDR3 reads CASSLARYTEAFF. CDR3 nucleotides: TGCGCCAGCAGCTTGGCTCGCTACACTGAAGCTTTCTTT.

This clonotype was recorded a few times. This chain connects TRBV12-3 or TRBV12-4 to TRBJ2-7, with TRBD2 matching 11 bases. V trimming: 0 bases; J trimming: 4 bases; junction bases outside the gene matches: 11. The CDR3 has 18 amino acids. The CDR3, as DNA: TGTGCCAGCAGTTTAGCGCTCCTAGCGGGGGGCCTTGGTTACGAGCAGTACTTC. Its translation: CASSLALLAGGLGYEQYF.

The J gene is TRBJ1-5, the V gene TRBV20-1, with 8 bases identical to TRBD1. The J segment lost 5 bases and the V segment lost 3 bases, leaving 6 bases of the junction unmatched. Germline V gives CDR1 DFQATT, CDR2 SNEGSKA (reference sequence). The CDR3 length is 14 residues. The DNA for the CDR3 is TGCAGTGCTAGCCGGGGGGACAGGTATCAGCCCCAGCATTTT. It encodes CSASRGDRYQPQHF.

In its sample, this clonotype was seen once. The CDR3 reads CASSYSRGANEQYF. CDR3 in DNA: TGTGCCAGCAGTTACTCGAGGGGGGCGAACGAGCAGTACTTC. The chain uses TRBV6-6 and TRBJ2-7; D is perhaps TRBD1 or TRBD2 (6 bases each). This CDR3 is built from 14 residues. With 0 bases removed from V and 5 bases from J, the gap between germline ends came to 11 bases. Germline CDR1 is MNHNY and CDR2 is SVGAGI (reference sequence).

This clonotype was detected only a few times. This rearrangement joins TRBV7-7 to TRBJ2-1, with 8 bases aligning to TRBD2. Trimming removed 2 bases from V and 7 bases from J; junction bases left unmatched: 4. The CDR3 is 14 residues long. Germline lookup yields CDR1 SSHAT and CDR2 FNYEAQ (reference sequence). The chain's CDR3 is CASSLSGGANEQFF. The CDR3 bases are TGTGCCAGCAGCTTATCGGGGGGGGCGAATGAGCAGTTCTTC.

CDR3 coding DNA: TGTGCCAGCAGCCCCATGGCAGGGACAAATGAAGCTTTCTTT. Amino acids: CASSPMAGTNEAFF. V and J are TRBV7-3 and TRBJ1-1, with D tentatively TRBD1 (6 bases). The CDR3 consists of 14 residues. Trimming left V 5 bases short and J 7 bases short, with 17 bases between. CDR1 and CDR2 (germline): SGHTA, FQGTGA.

The chain recombines TRBV12-3 or TRBV12-4 with TRBJ1-6; maybe TRBD1 (6 bases). Trimming cost V 6 bases and J 10 bases, with 16 bases left between them. The CDR3 consists of 14 residues. CDR3 loop: CASSNRAVRSPLHF. The CDR3 DNA reads TGTGCCAGCAGCAACAGGGCTGTCAGATCACCCCTCCACTTT.